These 29 T cell receptor beta chains originate from one sample sequenced in a study of type 1 regulatory T cells (dated by TCRdb to about 2021). These receptors have no known antigen. TCRdb lists the instrument as Illumina MiSeq. In-frame beta chains were kept once TCRdb had trimmed the public reads at Q25 with fastp and called clones with MiXCR. Here each entry gathers all rows of one CDR3 protein and keeps the most common genes and DNA. The sample profile shows around 69,000 distinct CDR3 sequences; about three fifths of them were found once. 7.6% of the sample rests with the top ten. Specimen: cultured T cells, either the whole culture or a sorted T cell fraction (not recorded which). Taken with the paper, the label for cell subset or site translates to: Tr1-enriched cell product generated in vitro against host alloantigens. These receptors were obtained from a human donor in good health.

V gene TRBV15 combines with J gene TRBJ1-1, with D unresolved. The CDR3 totals 12 residues. The germline gives CDR1 LNHNV, CDR2 YYDKDF (reference sequence). The germline V and J ends were trimmed by 0 bases and 8 bases, with 7 bases remaining between them. Here the CDR3 DNA reads TGTGCCACCAGCAGAGATCAGCAGGAAGCTTTCTTT. Translation gives CATSRDQQEAFF.

The V gene is TRBV9, the J gene TRBJ2-1; a possible D gene is TRBD2 (6 bases). Germline V CDR1 and CDR2: SGDLS, YYNGEE. The CDR3 has 16 amino acids. The V and J ends lost 2 bases and 4 bases respectively, with 16 bases between them. CDR3 region: CASSVYGGGNYNEQFF. The CDR3 region has the DNA TGTGCCAGCAGCGTTTACGGTGGGGGGAATTACAATGAGCAGTTCTTC.

The chain is built from TRBV29-1 and TRBJ2-1, with D maybe TRBD2 (6 bases). Trimming cost V 3 bases and J 0 bases, with 12 bases left between them. The CDR3 consists of 15 residues. CDR1 and CDR2 (germline): SQVTM, ANQGSEA. In DNA form, the CDR3 reads TGCAGCGTTGAGAGGGACTCACGCTCCTACAATGAGCAGTTCTTC. Amino acids: CSVERDSRSYNEQFF.

The chain employs TRBV15 and TRBJ1-2, with D tentatively TRBD1 (5 bases). The CDR3 is 16 amino acids. The V and J ends lost 0 bases and 5 bases respectively, with 16 bases between them. In germline, CDR1 is LNHNV, CDR2 YYDKDF (reference sequence). The CDR3 reads CATSRDLVAGGYGYTF. CDR3 sequence (DNA): TGTGCCACCAGCAGAGATCTCGTCGCCGGGGGGTATGGCTACACCTTC.

This clonotype was seen a few times. The rearrangement joins TRBV12-3 or TRBV12-4 to TRBJ2-1; weak D call: TRBD2 (5 bases). V lost 5 bases to trimming and J lost 5 bases, with 22 bases between them. The CDR3 has 17 amino acids. CDR3 residues: CASSPPRVASPNNEQFF. CDR3 in DNA: TGTGCCAGCAGTCCTCCGAGGGTGGCCTCACCGAACAATGAGCAGTTCTTC.

The chain is built from TRBV30 and TRBJ1-2; D is perhaps TRBD1 (5 bases). Trimming took 3 bases from V and 5 from J, leaving 16 bases between them. Germline loops: CDR1 GTSNPN, CDR2 SVGIG (reference sequence). The CDR3 is 14 residues long. The CDR3 DNA is TGTGCCTGGAGAGACACAAATAAGGGGTATGGCTACACCTTC. The encoded protein is CAWRDTNKGYGYTF.

This clonotype appeared a few times. This chain links TRBV20-1 with TRBJ2-1, with 9 nucleotides matching TRBD2. Germline V gene lookup returns CDR1 DFQATT and CDR2 SNEGSKA (reference sequence). V lost 3 bases to trimming and J lost 1 base; unmatched junction nucleotides: 4. This CDR3 is 15 amino acids long. DNA for the CDR3: TGCAGTGCTAGGCCTCTAGCGGGGTCCTACAATGAGCAGTTCTTC. Protein product: CSARPLAGSYNEQFF.

This clonotype has just a few counts. The chain has TRBV24-1 and TRBJ2-6, with unresolved D. The germline V gene has CDR1 KGHDR and CDR2 SFDVKD. Trimming removed 5 bases at V and 4 bases at J, with 2 bases between. The CDR3 has 12 residues. CDR3 sequence: CATSAGANVLTF. In DNA, the CDR3 is TGTGCCACCAGTGCGGGGGCCAACGTCCTGACTTTC.

This sequence joins TRBV29-1 and TRBJ2-6; no definite D call. CDR3 length equals 13 residues. The germline V gene encodes CDR1 SQVTM and CDR2 ANQGSEA. V was shortened by 4 bases and J by 2 bases, with 6 bases between the two germline ends. The CDR3 loop is CSVGYAGANVLTF. The DNA of the CDR3 is TGCAGCGTTGGGTATGCTGGGGCCAACGTCCTGACTTTC.

V is TRBV6-2 or TRBV6-3 and J is TRBJ2-1; a possible D gene is TRBD2 (5 bases). V lost 6 bases and J lost 0, with 12 bases in between. Germline V lookup: CDR1 MNHEY, CDR2 SVGEGT. The CDR3 is 15 amino acids. The CDR3 protein is CASRPIASSYNEQFF. The CDR3 bases are TGTGCCAGCAGACCTATAGCGAGCTCCTACAATGAGCAGTTCTTC.

As for this clonotype: One end of the junction fails to match germline, which may point to a read error. V is TRBV20-1 and J is TRBJ2-3, with D possibly matching TRBD2 (6 bases). The germline V gene encodes CDR1 DFQATT and CDR2 SNEGSKA (reference sequence). This CDR3 spans 14 amino acids. The CDR3 here is CSARGLRGIDTQCF. CDR3 sequence (DNA): TGCAGTGCTAGGGGCCTCCGGGGGATAGATACGCAGTGTTTT.

The chain combines TRBV24-1 with TRBJ2-3; TRBD1 is a possible D gene (5 bases). V lost 4 bases and J lost 2, with 15 bases in between. The CDR3 has 16 residues. CDR1 KGHDR and CDR2 SFDVKD come from the germline V gene. CDR3 protein: CATSEGASGPTDTQYF. As DNA, the CDR3 is TGTGCCACCAGTGAAGGGGCCTCCGGCCCCACAGATACGCAGTATTTT.

As for this clonotype: A junction boundary mismatches the germline segment, possibly from a read error. J is TRBJ2-7 and V is TRBV3-1; no clear D. The CDR3 totals 13 residues. CDR1 and CDR2 (germline): LGHDT, YNNKEL (reference sequence). The CDR3, as DNA: TGTGCCAGCAGCCAAGCCGGTGTTGGGGATACGGACTTC. Protein: CASSQAGVGDTDF.

V gene TRBV5-1 combines with J gene TRBJ2-2; TRBD2 matches 11 bases. Germline V gives CDR1 SGHRS, CDR2 YFSETQ. Germline trimming cut 0 bases from V and 4 bases from J; bases unmatched to any gene: 2. There are 16 residues in the CDR3. The CDR3 DNA reads TGCGCCAGCAGCTTGGGACTAGCGGGACTCACCGGGGAGCTGTTTTTT. This sequence encodes CASSLGLAGLTGELFF.

The chain uses TRBV9 and TRBJ2-3; 8 positions match TRBD2. The CDR3 has 17 amino acids. With 3 bases clipped from V and 0 bases from J, the junction kept 9 bases outside the gene matches. From germline, CDR1 is SGDLS and CDR2 YYNGEE. CDR3 sequence: CASSALPAGGSTDTQYF. In DNA, the CDR3 is TGTGCCAGCAGCGCCCTGCCGGCGGGAGGAAGCACAGATACGCAGTATTTT.

This chain connects TRBV19 to TRBJ1-2; 7 nucleotides line up with TRBD1. V dropped 6 bases and J dropped 4; count of bases not matched to a gene: 11. The CDR3 extends over 15 amino acids. CDR1 LNHDA and CDR2 SQIVND come from the germline V gene (reference sequence). DNA of the CDR3: TGTGCCAGTAGAAATACCTGGACAGGTGCCTATGGCTACACCTTC. Translating it yields CASRNTWTGAYGYTF. Using reference TRBV19 and TRBJ1-2 for the parts outside the CDR3, the full variable domain is DGGITQSPKYLFRKEGQNVTLSCEQNLNHDAMYWYRQDPGQGLRLIYYSQIVNDFQKGDIAEGYSVSREKKESFPLTVTSAQKNPTAFYLCASRNTWTGAYGYTFGSGTRLTVV.

The chain combines TRBV19 with TRBJ2-7; tentatively, D is TRBD1 (5 bases). Germline-derived CDR1 and CDR2 are LNHDA and SQIVND (reference sequence). The CDR3 runs 14 residues. V lost 2 bases, J lost 2 bases, and 10 bases lay in between. CDR3 coding DNA: TGTGCCAGTAGTATACATGACAGCCCCTACGAGCAGTACTTC. Protein sequence: CASSIHDSPYEQYF.

The rearrangement links TRBV7-2 to TRBJ2-7, with TRBD1 identical over 7 bases. V dropped 5 bases and J dropped 2; count of bases not matched to a gene: 9. The CDR3 extends over 15 amino acids. CDR1 and CDR2 (germline): SGHTA, FQGNSA. In nucleotides, the CDR3 is TGTGCCAGCAGCAAAGGACAGGTAGTCACCTACGAGCAGTACTTC. This encodes CASSKGQVVTYEQYF.

This chain uses TRBV2 with TRBJ2-3; possible D gene TRBD2, 6 bases. This CDR3 contains 14 residues. With 3 bases removed from V and 3 bases from J, the gap between germline ends came to 10 bases. Germline V lookup: CDR1 SNHLY, CDR2 FYNNEI. CDR3 bases: TGTGCCAGCAGTGATAAGCGGGTGACAGATACGCAGTATTTT. It encodes CASSDKRVTDTQYF.

The chain has TRBV30 and TRBJ1-1; D unresolved. CDR1 GTSNPN and CDR2 SVGIG come from the germline V gene (reference sequence). This CDR3 is 13 amino acids long. V was trimmed by 2 bases and J by 1 base, leaving 8 bases between them. CDR3 amino acids: CAWSFSENTEAFF. The CDR3 DNA sequence: TGTGCCTGGAGTTTCTCCGAGAACACTGAAGCTTTCTTT.

The rearrangement uses TRBV20-1 and TRBJ2-2, with 7 bases identical to TRBD2. V dropped 3 bases and J dropped 6; count of bases not matched to a gene: 7. This CDR3 has 14 amino acids. Germline assignment: CDR1 DFQATT and CDR2 SNEGSKA (reference sequence). The CDR3 DNA reads as TGCAGTGCTAGCCCTGCCGGGAGGCCCGGGGAGCTGTTTTTT. Translating it yields CSASPAGRPGELFF.

The chain recombines TRBV30 with TRBJ2-1, with TRBD2 matching over 11 bases. CDR3 length: 15 amino acids. Germline loops: CDR1 GTSNPN, CDR2 SVGIG (reference sequence). The V gene end was trimmed by 8 bases and the J gene end by 3 bases; junction bases not matched to a gene: 9. CDR3 sequence (DNA): TGTGCCAGCACTCCGACTAGCGGGGTCTACAATGAGCAGTTCTTC. Amino acid sequence: CASTPTSGVYNEQFF. Combining the CDR3 with reference TRBV30 and TRBJ2-1 gives the whole variable domain SQTIHQWPATLVQPVGSPLSLECTVEGTSNPNLYWYRQAAGRGLQLLFYSVGIGQISSEVPQNLSASRPQDRQFILSSKKLLLSDSGFYLCASTPTSGVYNEQFFGPGTRLTVL.

The rearrangement uses TRBV20-1 and TRBJ2-3; D possibly corresponds to TRBD2 (6 bases). CDR1 DFQATT and CDR2 SNEGSKA come from the germline V gene (reference sequence). The CDR3 spans 11 residues. V was pared by 3 bases and J by 11 bases, with 12 bases between. The DNA for the CDR3 is TGCAGTGCTAGCTGGGCGGGGAAGCAGTATTTT. Translating it yields CSASWAGKQYF.

This clonotype has more than one count but fewer than ten. The chain links TRBV29-1 to TRBJ2-7; 8 bases are shared with TRBD1. There are 15 residues in the CDR3. Germline V gene sequence: CDR1 SQVTM, CDR2 ANQGSEA. V lost 2 bases to trimming and J lost 4 bases; unmatched junction nucleotides: 10. CDR3 DNA: TGCAGCGTTGAACTCCGGGGCCAGGGGGCTTACGAGCAGTACTTC. It codes for CSVELRGQGAYEQYF.

This sequence joins TRBV11-2 and TRBJ2-3; no firm D call. The CDR3 totals 14 residues. Germline loops: CDR1 SGHAT, CDR2 FQNNGV. The V and J ends lost 5 bases and 3 bases respectively, with 12 bases between them. The CDR3 DNA is TGTGCCAGCAGCCCCCTATGGCGAACAGATACGCAGTATTTT. This translates into CASSPLWRTDTQYF.

The genes are TRBV5-1 and TRBJ2-5; D might be TRBD2 (6 bases). The CDR3 is 14 amino acids. Deletions cut 2 bases from V and 10 bases from J, with 18 bases between. The germline gives CDR1 SGHRS, CDR2 YFSETQ. The CDR3 here is CASSFNSPSGDQYF. The CDR3 DNA is TGCGCCAGCAGCTTTAACTCACCTTCGGGGGACCAGTACTTC.

A note on this clonotype: No conserved phenylalanine or tryptophan is present at the end of the CDR3, so a read error is the likely explanation. The chain combines TRBV2 with TRBJ2-7; perhaps TRBD1 as D (6 bases). The CDR3 spans 13 residues. V was shortened by 7 bases and J by 0 bases, with 10 bases between the two germline ends. The germline V gene has CDR1 SNHLY and CDR2 FYNNEI. CDR3 nucleotides: TGTGCCAGCAACGGACAGTTCTCCTACGAGCAGTACTAC. Translating gives CASNGQFSYEQYY.

The chain couples TRBV7-2 to TRBJ2-7; no reliable D call. Germline V gene sequence: CDR1 SGHTA, CDR2 FQGNSA. This CDR3 is built from 14 residues. The V end lost 0 bases, the J end lost 2 bases, and 8 bases lay between the germline ends. CDR3: CASSLAGPTYEQYF. CDR3 nucleotide sequence: TGTGCCAGCAGCTTAGCCGGGCCCACCTACGAGCAGTACTTC.

This clonotype was detected once. The chain couples TRBV5-1 to TRBJ2-3, with 14 positions matching TRBD2. V was clipped by 0 bases and J by 1 base; unmatched bases: 1. The germline V gene encodes CDR1 SGHRS and CDR2 YFSETQ. The CDR3 contains 17 residues. The CDR3 DNA reads as TGCGCCAGCAGCTTGGAGGGACTAGCGGGAGGCACAGATACGCAGTATTTT. Protein sequence: CASSLEGLAGGTDTQYF. Based on the CDR3 plus reference TRBV5-1 and TRBJ2-3, the full variable domain is KAGVTQTPRYLIKTRGQQVTLSCSPISGHRSVSWYQQTPGQGLQFLFEYFSETQRNKGNFPGRFSGRQFSNSRSEMNVSTLELGDSALYLCASSLEGLAGGTDTQYFGPGTRLTVL.